This TCR beta chain emerged from a study of blood T cell repertoires in COVID-19 (TCRdb year 2020). At the level of the whole study: Samples from collaborators originated in the United States, Italy and Spain and spanned both the acute and convalescent phases of COVID-19. Where available, HLA class I and class II types were taken from metadata supplied by the sample provider and were not determined by assay-based typing. A freely available public database, intended as a resource for researchers studying the immune response to SARS-CoV-2, is where the repertoires were released. Samples came from the ongoing ImmuneRACE study (first 160 participants) plus 1,254 subjects from 6 global collaborators. The sample metadata nearly always contained a de-identified subject ID, COVID-19 status, age in years and sex. The prospective study material was composed of cDNA or gDNA derived from T cells, B-cell-depleted T cells, or PBMCs. Deeply sampled blood TCRbeta repertoires from subjects exposed to, actively infected with, or recovered from COVID-19 were included in the dataset. Study-wide findings and limitations: How much clinical and demographic metadata was included differed by source and by participant, and the metadata was provided uncurated.

CDR1 is given as SGHVS and CDR2 as FNYEAQ, both from the germline V gene. V is cut back by 5 bases and J by 9 bases, with 7 bases in the junction unmatched. Inclusive of the bounding cysteine and phenylalanine, the CDR3 is 15 residues long. Left in the record is the CDR3 DNA by itself, 45 bases read in frame from the first base. TCRbeta CDR3 regions were amplified from genomic DNA using the immunoSEQ Assay, a bias-controlled multiplex PCR. Per the authors' processing: The number of nucleated cells in each sample was estimated from the amplification of reference gene primers within the assay. To quantify the absolute abundance of each unique TCRbeta CDR3 rearrangement, sequence reads were collapsed and filtered. Productive Simpson clonality was computed per sample as the square root of Simpson's diversity index over productive rearrangements. TCRdb retrieved this table from immuneACCESS and kept in-frame rearrangements only. Not all clones are present; in checked studies, unresolved V genes account for under half, and no reason is known for the remainder. The V and J calls and the clone size are those of that table, but D and trimming were determined from the DNA. This sample lists roughly 50,000 clones; roughly nine tenths were detected once. Approximately 7.6% of the sample lies in the top ten.

In the case of this clone: It lacks a known antigen. The input lacks base qualities; no much larger clone sits a single base away.

Collaborating institutions collected whole blood in K2EDTA tubes following their own protocols. For TCRbeta analysis, collaborator samples were shipped as frozen whole blood, as isolated PBMCs, or as DNA extracted from either sample type. This TCR was sampled from a woman in her fifties or sixties with active or convalescent COVID-19. The sequenced sample consisted of peripheral blood. The chain is encoded by TRBV7-6 joined to TRBJ2-1, and 13 bases in between align with TRBD2. The sequence in DNA is TGTGCCAGCAGCCACCGACTAGCGGGGGGCGGTGAGCAGTTCTTC. Protein translation: CASSHRLAGGGEQFF.